This T cell receptor beta chain was captured by sequencing in a study of long-term antiretroviral therapy in people with HIV. Findings of the study overall: Narrower CDR3 length ranges marked HIV repertoires relative to controls. Following ART, diversity rose but still fell short of transplant donor controls.

The V end was cut by 2 bases, the J end by 7 bases, with 15 bases between. There are 14 residues in the CDR3. Germline loops: CDR1 SGHRS, CDR2 YFSETQ. Running of the v3.0 immunoSEQ assay took place at survey level. Assay used: immunoSEQ multiplex PCR; TCRdb lists only in-frame clones, some missing. Of about 27,000 clones listed, around 84% are singletons. The sample holds one count of this clone. The antigen remains unidentified. Each HIV participant was treated in the United States. The clonotype comes from a man between 35 and 55 years old with HIV. This rearrangement joins TRBV5-1 to TRBJ1-1; a weak D match, TRBD1 (6 bases). Sample: unsorted PBMCs, taken 2.3 years after starting antiretroviral therapy. CDR3 DNA: TGCGCCAGCAGCTTCGTCGGCGGGGGCGGTGAAGCTTTCTTT. Translated: CASSFVGGGGEAFF.